A single sample gave rise to the 15 T cell receptor beta chains below, sequenced in a study of OX40 agonist ivuxolimab in advanced cancers. Clones were sequenced by immunoSEQ multiplex PCR, and TCRdb holds only the in-frame ones, with some missing. The table shows 12,000 to 15,000 clones, with approximately 80% occurring only once. The sample was CD4+ or CD8+ T cells sorted from blood, taken in a trial of the OX40 agonist ivuxolimab. The receptor source for this set is an adult with an advanced solid tumor such as melanoma, head and neck, liver or kidney cancer.

The gene calls are TRBV28 and TRBJ1-2; 9 bases match TRBD1. The trim removed 10 bases at V and 7 bases at J, leaving 7 bases unmatched. The V gene's germline CDR1 is MDHEN and CDR2 SYDVKM. CDR3 length: 12 amino acids. DNA for the CDR3: TGTGCCAATACGGGACAGGGTAGTGGCTACACCTTC. As protein: CANTGQGSGYTF.

This chain links TRBV7-8 with TRBJ2-1, with D possibly matching TRBD2 (6 bases). From germline, CDR1 is SGHVS and CDR2 FQNEAQ. V dropped 5 bases and J dropped 10 bases, with 12 bases sitting between them. The CDR3 runs 12 residues. The CDR3 coding sequence is TGTGCCAGCAGCCAGGGACTCCGCGAGCAGTTCTTC. Its protein product is CASSQGLREQFF.

This rearrangement joins TRBV6-1 to TRBJ2-2; D is undetermined. V lost 3 bases and J lost 5, with 16 bases in between. In germline, CDR1 is MNHNS, CDR2 SASEGT. This CDR3 contains 16 residues. The CDR3 loop reads CASSDEKQPLTGELFF. For the CDR3, the DNA is TGTGCCAGCAGTGATGAAAAGCAACCTCTTACCGGGGAGCTGTTTTTT.

This clone was picked up one time. The V and J genes are TRBV4-1 and TRBJ2-3; weak D call: TRBD1 (5 bases). The V end was cut by 2 bases, the J end by 4 bases, with 10 bases between. This CDR3 spans 14 amino acids. Germline CDR1 and CDR2: MGHRA and YSYEKL. Here the CDR3 reads CASSQPTDSDTQYF. The CDR3 DNA reads TGCGCCAGCAGCCAACCGACAGACTCAGATACGCAGTATTTT.

This clone was found once. V gene TRBV9 combines with J gene TRBJ2-2; possible D gene TRBD1, 5 bases. The CDR3 has 15 amino acids. Germline V gene sequence: CDR1 SGDLS, CDR2 YYNGEE. V shed 3 bases and J shed 6 bases, with 15 bases lying between them. The CDR3 sequence is CASSANPTGAGELFF. The CDR3 DNA follows: TGTGCCAGCAGCGCCAACCCCACAGGTGCCGGGGAGCTGTTTTTT.

The rearrangement joins TRBV6-6 to TRBJ1-2; D is unclear. Trimming took off 0 bases at V and 2 bases at J, with 7 bases between the two ends. The CDR3 runs to 14 residues. Germline V gene lookup returns CDR1 MNHNY and CDR2 SVGAGI (reference sequence). CDR3 sequence: CASSYSKANYGYTF. DNA for the CDR3: TGTGCCAGCAGTTACTCAAAGGCGAACTATGGCTACACCTTC.

The J gene is TRBJ1-1, the V gene TRBV9, with a tentative D call TRBD1 (5 bases). The V end was cut by 3 bases, the J end by 2 bases, with 14 bases between. The CDR3 is 15 amino acids. Germline CDR1 is SGDLS and CDR2 is YYNGEE. The CDR3 spells CASSASGRGNTEAFF. The CDR3 nucleotides are TGTGCCAGCAGCGCCTCCGGAAGGGGTAACACTGAAGCTTTCTTT.

The chain carries TRBV19 and TRBJ1-2; no definite D call. The CDR3 has 18 amino acids. The germline V gene has CDR1 LNHDA and CDR2 SQIVND (reference sequence). The germline V and J ends were trimmed by 1 base and 5 bases, with 23 bases remaining between them. CDR3 sequence (DNA): TGTGCCAGTAGTATAGCGGAGTTTGGGCCAGCCGGTGGGTATGGCTACACCTTC. This encodes CASSIAEFGPAGGYGYTF.

Comments on this clone: At one end, the junction sequence differs from germline, possibly due to a read error. This chain uses TRBV7-7 with TRBJ2-7; D is uncertain. The germline CDR1 and CDR2 sequences are SSHAT and FNYEAQ (reference sequence). The CDR3 is 14 amino acids. As DNA, the CDR3 is TGTGCTAGCAGCTTAGTGTACTGCCTTTACGAGCAGTACTTC. Residues: CASSLVYCLYEQYF. Based on the CDR3 plus reference TRBV7-7 and TRBJ2-7, the full variable domain is GAGVSQSPRYKVTKRGQDVTLRCDPISSHATLYWYQQALGQGPEFLTYFNYEAQPDKSGLPSDRFSAERPEGSISTLTIQRTEQRDSAMYRCASSLVYCLYEQYFGPGTRLTVT.

The chain carries TRBV7-5 and TRBJ2-4; the table's D call TRBD1 went unverified against the DNA. TRBV7-5 has pseudogene status. The CDR3 extends over 16 amino acids. The CDR3: CASSLDRTGERHIQYF. The CDR3 coding sequence is TGTGCCAGCAGCTTAGACCGGACAGGGGAGAGGCACATTCAGTACTTC.

The rearrangement links TRBV7-3 to TRBJ2-2; no reliable D call. This CDR3 is built from 12 residues. CDR1 is SGHTA and CDR2 is FQGTGA in the germline V gene. Trimming shortened V by 5 bases and J by 5 bases, and 6 bases separated the two germline ends. The CDR3 DNA reads as TGTGCCAGCAGCCCGCAGACCGGGGAGCTGTTTTTT. This translates into CASSPQTGELFF.

The V and J genes are TRBV10-2 and TRBJ1-1; the match to TRBD1 covers 7 bases. From germline, CDR1 is WSHSY and CDR2 SAAADI. CDR3 size: 14 residues. After removal of 7 bases from V and 1 base from J, the junction contained 6 bases not matched to a gene. CDR3 in DNA: TGCGCCAGCACAGGGGGAGACACGAACACTGAAGCTTTCTTT. It codes for CASTGGDTNTEAFF.

Ten or more counts support this clone. V and J are TRBV13 and TRBJ2-3, with 8 bases aligning to TRBD2. V was pared by 4 bases and J by 4 bases, with 10 bases of the junction left unmatched. Germline CDR1 PRHDT, CDR2 FYEKMQ (reference sequence). CDR3 length: 16 residues. Here the CDR3 reads CASSYRENSGADTQYF. As DNA, the CDR3 is TGTGCCAGCAGCTACAGGGAGAATAGCGGGGCAGATACGCAGTATTTT.

The V and J genes are TRBV5-5 and TRBJ2-7; the D is unclear. This CDR3 contains 14 residues. Germline V gives CDR1 SGHKS, CDR2 YYEKEE (reference sequence). Trimming left V 0 bases short and J 0 bases short, with 7 bases between. The CDR3 region is CASSLVGSSYEQYF. The CDR3 nucleotides read TGTGCCAGCAGCTTGGTGGGTAGCTCCTACGAGCAGTACTTC.

To note about this clone: This same CDR3 is encoded by further DNA sequences in the sample. This chain links TRBV29-1 with TRBJ2-3; D may correspond to TRBD1 or TRBD2 (6 bases each). V was cut by 6 bases and J by 3 bases, with 16 bases left in between. The CDR3 runs 14 residues. Germline lookup yields CDR1 SQVTM and CDR2 ANQGSEA. The CDR3 region is CSVPVGGSTDTQYF. The CDR3 coding sequence is TGCAGCGTGCCCGTGGGGGGCTCGACAGATACGCAGTATTTT.